This TCR beta chain was profiled in a study of T cells in Graves' hyperthyroidism and ophthalmopathy (dated by TCRdb to the late 2010s). For the study in its entirety: Peripheral blood was sampled at the time of initial diagnosis, prior to any treatment. A discovery cohort of about 100 patients, approximately 44 with Graves' ophthalmopathy and 57 with stable Graves' hyperthyroidism, was used to find distinguishing TCR V-J signatures. An independent validation cohort of around 19 hyperthyroidism patients and about 15 patients who later progressed to ophthalmopathy tested prospective prediction of ophthalmopathy. The roughly 94 discovery patients were randomly split 7:3 into training and test sets. The study also compared thyroid tissue and blood T-cell repertoires from about 6 Graves' hyperthyroidism patients. After blood sampling, hyperthyroidism patients were treated with methimazole at a starting dose of 30 mg daily, and ophthalmopathy patients were treated with high-dose intravenous methylprednisolone. The paper describes TCR Vbeta CDR3 sequencing of 120 to 150 peripheral blood samples, made up of approximately 40 ophthalmopathy patients, 70 to 80 hyperthyroidism patients and some 17 progressor patients.

CDR1 and CDR2, looked up from the germline V gene, are ENHRY and SYGVKD. The CDR3 covers 16 residues, taking in both the cysteine and the phenylalanine. Just CDR3 DNA is preserved here, 48 bases in frame from base 1. At the junction V is shortened by 0 bases and J by 5 bases; bases outside the gene matches: 8. The research as a whole found: During validation, the model predicted progression to ophthalmopathy a median of approximately 7 months ahead of onset, with 70.59% sensitivity and 72.22% specificity. Most expanded thyroid clonotypes (frequency above 0.001) were also found in blood, which suggests that blood repertoires may mirror thyroid immune responses. Ophthalmopathy was separated from stable hyperthyroidism by a 13 V-J signature model, with 85% to 90% sensitivity and roughly 81% specificity obtained in cross-validation and 80%/75% obtained in testing. Sample size was not statistically predetermined, and investigators were not blinded to group allocation.

Comments on this clonotype: The antigen it binds to is not known. Per-base quality was not reported, and no clone a single base away is much larger than it.

Ophthalmopathy patients had moderately to severely active disease, Clinical Activity Score of at least 3, NOSPECS grade of at least 4, and duration under 3 months. Exclusion was applied to patients with uncontrolled infections, other autoimmune diseases, pregnancy or lactation. Diagnoses were based on clinical symptoms, serum thyroxine and TRAb, thyroid ultrasound and orbital computed tomography. PBMCs were separated from 7.5 to 10 ml of fresh peripheral blood using Ficoll-Paque density gradient centrifugation. Total RNA was extracted with Trizol reagent, and quality was checked on an Agilent 2100 Bioanalyzer. Amplification of TCR beta CDR3 regions was carried out from RNA transcripts. The first round of RT-PCR for the TCR CDR3 was performed with the HTBI primer set and the Qiagen OneStep RT-PCR kit. Libraries were constructed in a second round of multiplex PCR, after which size selection and purification were carried out. Libraries were sequenced paired-end with 100 bp reads on an Illumina HiSeq2000. The authors' pipeline ran thus. Raw data were processed with SOAPnuke, discarding reads with adapters, uncalled bases, mean Phred below 15, or no exact constant-primer or identifier match. COPE v1.2.5 was used to merge the high-quality paired reads, and each unique nucleotide sequence was defined as a clonotype. Clonotypes were aligned to IMGT TRBV, TRBD and TRBJ reference segments using MiTCR v1.1. Only V-J combinations with frequency above 0.0001, covering approximately 99% of repertoires, were analysed. A TCS score was defined as the ratio of F50 (clonal expansion) to E x V (chaos), with BLOSUM62-based TCRdist applied between CDR3 peptides within each V-J. Welch's t-statistics and random forest reduced several hundred V-J features to 10 to 15, which were used in a naive Bayes classifier (R e1071). Thyroid-blood repertoire similarity was quantified with the Morisita-Horn index. TCRdb passed the public sequencing reads through fastp at Q25 and MiXCR, retaining productive beta sequences. Duplicate CDR3 protein sequences are folded into a single record with the most common DNA and genes. V and J calls and clone size were set by TCRdb, not the authors. A total of around 610,000 distinct CDR3 sequences appear in this sample, approximately 15% of them only once. The ten largest clones capture around 4.5% of the sample.

The sequence joins TRBV10-3 to TRBJ2-5; the central 8 bases match TRBD2. This receptor was taken from a woman aged 40 to 50 with Graves' ophthalmopathy. Source material: blood. This receptor carries the CDR3 CAISESIAGGHETQYF. The sequence in DNA is TGTGCCATCAGTGAGTCGATCGCGGGAGGCCACGAGACCCAGTACTTC.